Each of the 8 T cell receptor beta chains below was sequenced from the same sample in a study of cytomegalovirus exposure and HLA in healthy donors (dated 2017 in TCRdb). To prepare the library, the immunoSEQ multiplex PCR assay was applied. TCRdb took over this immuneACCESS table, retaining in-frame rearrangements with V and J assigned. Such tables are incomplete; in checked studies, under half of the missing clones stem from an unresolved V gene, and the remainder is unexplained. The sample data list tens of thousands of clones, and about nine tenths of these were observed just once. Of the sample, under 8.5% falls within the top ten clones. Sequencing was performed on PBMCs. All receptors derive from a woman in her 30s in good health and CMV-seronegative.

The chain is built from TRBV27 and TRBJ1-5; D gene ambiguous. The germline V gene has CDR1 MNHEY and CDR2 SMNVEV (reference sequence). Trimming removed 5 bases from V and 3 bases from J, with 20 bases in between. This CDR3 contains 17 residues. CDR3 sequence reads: CASSPFPPTDLNQPQHF. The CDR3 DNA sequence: TGTGCCAGCAGTCCCTTTCCGCCTACAGACCTCAATCAGCCCCAGCATTTT.

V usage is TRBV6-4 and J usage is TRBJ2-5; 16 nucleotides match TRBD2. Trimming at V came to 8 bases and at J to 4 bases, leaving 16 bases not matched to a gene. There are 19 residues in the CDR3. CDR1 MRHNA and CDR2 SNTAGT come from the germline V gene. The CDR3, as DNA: TGTGCCAGCCTAAGGGGACTAGCGGGAGGGCGGGAGTCGGTAGAGACCCAGTACTTC. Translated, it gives CASLRGLAGGRESVETQYF.

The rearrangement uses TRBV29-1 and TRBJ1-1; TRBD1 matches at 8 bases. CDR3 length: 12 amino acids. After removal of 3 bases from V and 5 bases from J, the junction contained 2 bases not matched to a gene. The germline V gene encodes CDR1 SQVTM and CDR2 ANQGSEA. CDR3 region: CSVDRGRTEAFF. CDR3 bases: TGCAGCGTTGACAGGGGGCGTACTGAAGCTTTCTTT. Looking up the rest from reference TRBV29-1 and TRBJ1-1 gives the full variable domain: SAVISQKPSRDICQRGTSLTIQCQVDSQVTMMFWYRQQPGQSLTLIATANQGSEATYESGFVIDKFPISRPNLTFSTLTVSNMSPEDSSIYLCSVDRGRTEAFFGQGTRLTVV.

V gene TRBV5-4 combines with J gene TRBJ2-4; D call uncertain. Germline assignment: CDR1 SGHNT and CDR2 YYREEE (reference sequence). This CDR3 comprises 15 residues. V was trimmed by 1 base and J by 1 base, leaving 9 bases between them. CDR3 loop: CASSLLTGAKNIQYF. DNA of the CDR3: TGTGCCAGCAGCTTGTTGACCGGGGCCAAAAACATTCAGTACTTC.

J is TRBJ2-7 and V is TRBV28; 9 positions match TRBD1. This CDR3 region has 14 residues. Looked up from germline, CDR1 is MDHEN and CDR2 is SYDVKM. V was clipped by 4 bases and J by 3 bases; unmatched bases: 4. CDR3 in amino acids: CASSSRTGVYEQYF. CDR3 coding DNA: TGTGCCAGCAGTTCGCGGACAGGGGTCTACGAGCAGTACTTC. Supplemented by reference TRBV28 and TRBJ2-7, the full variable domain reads DVKVTQSSRYLVKRTGEKVFLECVQDMDHENMFWYRQDPGLGLRLIYFSYDVKMKEKGDIPEGYSVSREKKERFSLILESASTNQTSMYLCASSSRTGVYEQYFGPGTRLTVT.

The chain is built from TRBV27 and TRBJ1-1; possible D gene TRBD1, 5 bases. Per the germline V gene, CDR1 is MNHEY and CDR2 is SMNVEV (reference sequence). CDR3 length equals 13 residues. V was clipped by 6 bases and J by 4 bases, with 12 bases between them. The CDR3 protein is CASSLVGGTEAFF. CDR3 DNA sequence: TGTGCCAGCAGCCTTGTGGGGGGCACTGAAGCTTTCTTT.

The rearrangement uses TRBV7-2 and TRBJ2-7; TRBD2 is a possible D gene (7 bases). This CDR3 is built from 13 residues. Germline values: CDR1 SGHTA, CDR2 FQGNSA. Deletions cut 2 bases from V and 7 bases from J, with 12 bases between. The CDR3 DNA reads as TGTGCCAGCAGCTTACGGGGGGCCAAGGAGCAGTACTTC. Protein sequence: CASSLRGAKEQYF.

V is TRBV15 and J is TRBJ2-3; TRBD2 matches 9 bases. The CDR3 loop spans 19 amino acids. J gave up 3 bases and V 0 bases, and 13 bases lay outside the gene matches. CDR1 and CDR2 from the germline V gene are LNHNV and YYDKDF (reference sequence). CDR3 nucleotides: TGTGCCACCAGCAGAGAGGCTGCCCTGACTAGCGGAAAGACAGATACGCAGTATTTT. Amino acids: CATSREAALTSGKTDTQYF.